The clone carrying this T cell receptor (beta chain) appeared a few times. Amplification targeted TCR beta CDR3 regions from RNA transcripts. Researchers ran a first-round RT-PCR on the TCR CDR3 using the HTBI primer set. TCRdb reanalysed the multiplex PCR reads using MiXCR and keeps one entry per CDR3 protein. This table holds hundreds of thousands of distinct CDR3 sequences, more than 15% found once. This specimen comes from a study of T cells in Graves' hyperthyroidism and ophthalmopathy. For the study at large: Peripheral blood was acquired at first diagnosis, ahead of any therapy whatsoever.

Disease duration was under 3 months in the ophthalmopathy patients, who also had a Clinical Activity Score of at least 3 and a NOSPECS grade of at least 4. The CDR3 runs to 14 residues. The J segment lost 10 bases and the V segment lost 5 bases, leaving 5 bases of the junction unmatched. Germline V gene sequence: CDR1 SGHAT, CDR2 FQDESV (reference sequence). Sequencing was performed on blood. The receptor comes from a woman in her forties with Graves' ophthalmopathy. This rearrangement joins TRBV11-1 to TRBJ1-6, with 10 bases that match TRBD1. CDR3 sequence: CASSTDRGLSPLHF. In DNA, the CDR3 is TGTGCCAGCAGCACTGACAGGGGGCTCTCACCCCTCCACTTT. Combining the CDR3 with reference TRBV11-1 and TRBJ1-6 gives the whole variable domain EAEVAQSPRYKITEKSQAVAFWCDPISGHATLYWYRQILGQGPELLVQFQDESVVDDSQLPKDRFSAERLKGVDSTLKIQPAELGDSAMYLCASSTDRGLSPLHFGNGTRLTVT.